Listed here is a single T cell receptor (beta chain). Its matching antigen is unknown. The CDR3 contains 16 residues. V shed 3 bases and J shed 0 bases, with 15 bases lying between them. Germline CDR1 and CDR2: SGDLS and YYNGEE. Time point reported: persistent/refractory GD, antithyroid drugs over 5 years with positive TRAb. Extracted RNA from PBMCs served as the source of the TCR library. The data were obtained in a study of regulatory T cells in long-lasting Graves disease. General study results and limits: Persistent disease preferred TRBV28, TRBJ1-2 and TRBJ2-5. Between persistent patients, more than 2,500 public clonotypes were shared, exceeding the roughly 940 shared between new patients.

Arm-PCR with iRepertoire HTBI primers amplified the CDR3 regions for these TCR beta libraries. From the multiplex PCR reads, TCRdb called clonotypes with MiXCR, one entry per CDR3 protein. The sample holds 650,000 to 850,000 distinct CDR3 sequences, about 32% seen once. The clonotype originates from a female donor with Graves disease. Source: peripheral blood mononuclear cells (PBMCs), taken when the disease was refractory, from a patient treated with antithyroid drugs. This sequence joins TRBV9 and TRBJ1-1; weak D call: TRBD1 (6 bases). The CDR3 region has the DNA TGTGCCAGCAGCGCCATACGGACAGCTTTGAACACTGAAGCTTTCTTT. It encodes CASSAIRTALNTEAFF.